This T cell receptor beta chain was captured by sequencing in a study of T and B cells in COVID-19 patients. Study information: COVID-19 patients gave peripheral blood either during active infection or after recovery. Study-wide findings and caveats: Highly clonal in active COVID-19, TRB repertoires exceeded healthy-donor diversity and richness at recovery.

Only one count was recorded for this clonotype. Its antigen is unknown. BIOMED2 TRB-A/B primer pools were used in multiplex TRB PCR. Each CDR3 protein is one row after TCRdb ran MiXCR on the multiplex PCR reads. The sample has approximately 16,000 distinct CDR3 sequences; roughly 31% are singletons. TRB was amplified from roughly 250-500 ng of blood genomic DNA. The V gene's germline CDR1 is SGHDN and CDR2 FVKESK. This CDR3 spans 17 amino acids. Trimming took off 4 bases at V and 2 bases at J, with 18 bases between the two ends. The sample taken for sequencing was blood. The rearrangement uses TRBV14 and TRBJ2-1; D may correspond to TRBD1 or TRBD2 (6 bases each). The receptor's source is a human donor who had recovered from COVID-19. The CDR3 is CASSLPGAYGPYNEQFF. The DNA for the CDR3 is TGTGCCAGCAGCCTGCCGGGGGCCTACGGCCCCTACAATGAGCAGTTCTTC.